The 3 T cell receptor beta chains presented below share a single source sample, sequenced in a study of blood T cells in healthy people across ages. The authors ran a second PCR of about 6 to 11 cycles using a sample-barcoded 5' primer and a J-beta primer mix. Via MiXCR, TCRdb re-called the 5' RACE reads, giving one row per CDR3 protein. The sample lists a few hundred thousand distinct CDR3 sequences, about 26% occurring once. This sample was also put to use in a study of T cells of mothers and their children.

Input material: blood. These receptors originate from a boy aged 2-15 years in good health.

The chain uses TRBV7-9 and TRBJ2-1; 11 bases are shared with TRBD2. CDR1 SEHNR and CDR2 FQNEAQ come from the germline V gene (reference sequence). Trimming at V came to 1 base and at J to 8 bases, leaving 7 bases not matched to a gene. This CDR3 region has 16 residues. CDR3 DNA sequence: TGTGCCAGCAGCTTAGAGCCTAGCGGGAGGATCGATGAGCAGTTCTTC. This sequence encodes CASSLEPSGRIDEQFF.

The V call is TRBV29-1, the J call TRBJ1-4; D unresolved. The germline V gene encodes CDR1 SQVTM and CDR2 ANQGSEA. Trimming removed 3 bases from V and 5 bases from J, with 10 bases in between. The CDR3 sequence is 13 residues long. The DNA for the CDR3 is TGCAGCGTTGAGCTGGCTCTAAATGAAAAACTGTTTTTT. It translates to CSVELALNEKLFF. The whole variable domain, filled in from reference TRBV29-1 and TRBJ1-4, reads SAVISQKPSRDICQRGTSLTIQCQVDSQVTMMFWYRQQPGQSLTLIATANQGSEATYESGFVIDKFPISRPNLTFSTLTVSNMSPEDSSIYLCSVELALNEKLFFGSGTQLSVL.

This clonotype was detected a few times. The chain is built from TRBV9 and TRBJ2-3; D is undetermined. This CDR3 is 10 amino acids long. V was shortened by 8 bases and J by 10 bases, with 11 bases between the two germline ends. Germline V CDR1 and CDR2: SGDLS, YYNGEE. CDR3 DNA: TGTGCCAGGCGGAACTCAGCGCAGTATTTT. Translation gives CARRNSAQYF.